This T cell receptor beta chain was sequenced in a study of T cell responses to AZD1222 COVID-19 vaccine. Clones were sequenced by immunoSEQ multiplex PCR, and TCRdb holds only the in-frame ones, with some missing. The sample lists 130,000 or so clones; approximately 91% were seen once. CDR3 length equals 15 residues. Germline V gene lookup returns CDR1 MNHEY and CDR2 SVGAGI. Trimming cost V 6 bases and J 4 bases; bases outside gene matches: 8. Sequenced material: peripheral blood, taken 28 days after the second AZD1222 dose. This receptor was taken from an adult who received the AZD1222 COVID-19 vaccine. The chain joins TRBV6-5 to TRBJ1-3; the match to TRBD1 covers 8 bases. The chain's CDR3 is CASRPGGASGNTIYF. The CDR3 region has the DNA TGTGCCAGCAGACCAGGGGGCGCTTCCGGAAACACCATATATTTT.